This TCR beta chain was recovered during a study of cytomegalovirus exposure and HLA in healthy donors. This clone was counted once. Antigen: not known. The study's findings and limits: There was a cluster of highly shared sequence variants that was likely a sequencing artifact. In terms of immune exposure information, only CMV serostatus was available. Cytomegalovirus association was listed for 164 TCR beta chains.

It was with 60 Vbeta and 13 Jbeta primers that the PCR ran. The data were produced by immunoSEQ multiplex PCR, yet TCRdb's version contains in-frame clones alone and is incomplete. This table has under 100,000 clones, around 81% appearing once. The CDR3 runs to 14 residues. Trimming cost V 10 bases and J 3 bases; bases outside gene matches: 8. CDR1 and CDR2 from the germline V gene are ENHRY and SYGVKD. Although they were nominally healthy when sampled, donors likely had unrecorded immune exposures. Material: PBMCs. This clonotype was obtained from a woman between 70 and 85 years old in good health and CMV-seropositive. The V and J genes are TRBV10-3 and TRBJ2-3; the match to TRBD2 covers 9 bases. CDR3 in amino acids: CASTGTSRTDTQYF. Here the CDR3 DNA reads TGTGCCAGCACCGGGACTAGCAGAACAGATACGCAGTATTTT.